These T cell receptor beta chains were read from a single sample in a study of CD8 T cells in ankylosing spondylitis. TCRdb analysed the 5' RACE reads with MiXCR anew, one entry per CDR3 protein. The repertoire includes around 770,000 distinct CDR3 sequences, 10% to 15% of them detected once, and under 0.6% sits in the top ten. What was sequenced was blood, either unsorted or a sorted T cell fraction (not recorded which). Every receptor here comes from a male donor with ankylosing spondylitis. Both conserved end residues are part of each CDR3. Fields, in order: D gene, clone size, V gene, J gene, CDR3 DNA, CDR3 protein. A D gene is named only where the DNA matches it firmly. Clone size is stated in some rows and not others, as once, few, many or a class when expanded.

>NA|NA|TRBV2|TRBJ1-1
TGTGCCAGCCAGATCGATGTGAACACTGAAGCTTTCTTT
CASQIDVNTEAFF
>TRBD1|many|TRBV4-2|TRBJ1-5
TGTGCCAGCAGCCAGGAGGACAGGGGAAATCAGCCCCAGCATTTT
CASSQEDRGNQPQHF
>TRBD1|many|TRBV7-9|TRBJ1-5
TGTGCCAGCAGCCAGGGGGCGAGGAGCAATCAGCCCCAGCATTTT
CASSQGARSNQPQHF
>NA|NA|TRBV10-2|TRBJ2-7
TGCGCCAGCAGTGATTATTCGGGCTTTAAACTTCCCTACGAGCAGTACTTC
CASSDYSGFKLPYEQYF
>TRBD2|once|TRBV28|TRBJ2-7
TGTGCCAGCACTCAGGGAGGGGCTGAGTCCTACGAGCAGTACTTC
CASTQGGAESYEQYF
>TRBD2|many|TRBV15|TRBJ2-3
TGTGCCACCAGCAGAGACGCGGGGGGGACCACAGATACGCAGTATTTT
CATSRDAGGTTDTQYF
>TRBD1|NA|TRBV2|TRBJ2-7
TGTGCCAGCAGTGAAGTGGGGACAGGAGGTTACGAGCAGTACTTC
CASSEVGTGGYEQYF
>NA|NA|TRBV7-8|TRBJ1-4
TGTGCCAGCAGCTTCGGAAGGGGGGCTGAAAAACTGTTTTTT
CASSFGRGAEKLFF
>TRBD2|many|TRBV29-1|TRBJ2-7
TGCAGCGTCAAGCGGGGCTCCTACGAGCAGTACTTC
CSVKRGSYEQYF
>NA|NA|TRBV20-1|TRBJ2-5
TGCAGTGCTAGTAAACCGGCAGGAGAGACCCAGTACTTC
CSASKPAGETQYF
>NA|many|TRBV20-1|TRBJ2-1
TGCAGTGCTAGGAACCTAGCGCTAGAAACCTACAATGAGCAGTTCTTC
CSARNLALETYNEQFF
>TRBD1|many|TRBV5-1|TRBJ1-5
TGCGCCAGCAGCGTTACAGGGGCGCAGGATCAGCCCCAGCATTTT
CASSVTGAQDQPQHF
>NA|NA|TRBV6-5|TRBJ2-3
TGTGCCAGCAGTTACTCGGTTACGGGTAGAACGCAGTATTTT
CASSYSVTGRTQYF
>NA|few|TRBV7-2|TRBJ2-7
TGTGCCAGCAGCTTCGGCAGAACCACCTACGAGCAGTACTTC
CASSFGRTTYEQYF
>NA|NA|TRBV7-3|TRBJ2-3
TGTGCCAGCAGCTTACGCGGGACGGGGACAGATACGCAGTATTTT
CASSLRGTGTDTQYF
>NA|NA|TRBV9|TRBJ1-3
TGTGCCAGCAGAGCCAAGCCCGACAGCTCTGGAAACACCATATATTTT
CASRAKPDSSGNTIYF
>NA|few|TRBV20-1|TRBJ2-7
TGCAGTGCTACCCTAGGAAGGGTTCCCTACGAGCAGTACTTC
CSATLGRVPYEQYF
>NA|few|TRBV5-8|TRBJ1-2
TGTGCCAGCAGCTTGGTACCACGCTATGGCTACACCTTC
CASSLVPRYGYTF
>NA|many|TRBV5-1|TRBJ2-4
TGCGCCAGCAGTTGGGCCTTGGGTGGAAACATTCAGTACTTC
CASSWALGGNIQYF
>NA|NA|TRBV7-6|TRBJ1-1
TGTGCCAGCATCGCGGACGCACACGGTCGGGAAGCTTTCTTT
CASIADAHGREAFF
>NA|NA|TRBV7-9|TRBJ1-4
TGTGCCAGCAGCCGTGGCAGGACAGAACATGAAAAACTGTTTTTT
CASSRGRTEHEKLFF
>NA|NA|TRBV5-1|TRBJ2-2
TGCGCCAGCAGCTTGGTTGCAGGCCGGGACACCGGGGAGCTGTTTTTT
CASSLVAGRDTGELFF
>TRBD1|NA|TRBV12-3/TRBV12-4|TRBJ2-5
TGTGCCAGCAGTTTAGGAGTCCGGCAGGGGGTTAGGGAGACCCAGTACTTC
CASSLGVRQGVRETQYF
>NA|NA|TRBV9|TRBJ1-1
TGTGCCAGCAGCCCTAGAGGTTCTGGGGTAACTGAAGCTTTCTTT
CASSPRGSGVTEAFF
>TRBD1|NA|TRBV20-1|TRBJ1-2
TGCAGTGCTATGGGGACAGCTGAGTTTTATGGCTACACCTTC
CSAMGTAEFYGYTF
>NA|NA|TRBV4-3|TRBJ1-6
TGCGCCAGCAGCCAAGGACGGGGATACCTCTCTACTTTT
CASSQGRGYLSTF
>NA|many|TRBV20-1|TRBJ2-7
TGCAGTGCTTCCTATACAGGCGAGCAGTACTTC
CSASYTGEQYF
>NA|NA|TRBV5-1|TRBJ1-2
TGCGCCAGCAGCTTGGGACTGGGACACCAAGGCGGCTACACCTTC
CASSLGLGHQGGYTF
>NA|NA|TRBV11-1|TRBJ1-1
TGTGCCAGCAGCTTAGCCCCCCACAGAGAAGCTTTCTTT
CASSLAPHREAFF
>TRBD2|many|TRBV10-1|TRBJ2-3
TGCGCCAGCAGTGAGGAGGGACTAGCGGGAACCACAGATACGCAGTATTTT
CASSEEGLAGTTDTQYF
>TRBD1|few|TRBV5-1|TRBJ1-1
TGCGCCAGCAGCTTGGATCCGACAGGGCCCACTGAAGCTTTCTTT
CASSLDPTGPTEAFF
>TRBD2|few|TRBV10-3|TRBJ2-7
TGTGCCATCAGGGAAGGACTAGCGGGGAAGTCCTACGAGCAGTACTTC
CAIREGLAGKSYEQYF
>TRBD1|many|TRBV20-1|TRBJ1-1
TGCAGTGCTAGTGCAGGGGGCTGGGACACTGAAGCTTTCTTT
CSASAGGWDTEAFF
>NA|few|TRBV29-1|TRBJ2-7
TGCAGCGTCCAGGCGGGGATCTCCTACGAGCAGTACTTC
CSVQAGISYEQYF
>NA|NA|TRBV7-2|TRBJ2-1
TGTGCCAGCAGCTTAGTGGCAGGGGTCTCCTACAATGAGCAGTTCTTC
CASSLVAGVSYNEQFF
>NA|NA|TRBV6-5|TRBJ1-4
TGTGCCAGCAGTTACTCGTCTGCAACTAATGAAAAACTGTTTTTT
CASSYSSATNEKLFF
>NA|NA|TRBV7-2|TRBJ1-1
TGTGCCAGCAGCTCCTTTATGGAGGGACAGAACACTGAAGCTTTCTTT
CASSSFMEGQNTEAFF
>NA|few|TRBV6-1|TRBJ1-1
TGTGCCAGCAGTCAATACGGGGGTATCCGAGGGGGAGCTTTCTTT
CASSQYGGIRGGAFF
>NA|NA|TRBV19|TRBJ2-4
TGTGCCAGTAGCGACTGGGCAGTCACAAACATTCAGTACTTC
CASSDWAVTNIQYF
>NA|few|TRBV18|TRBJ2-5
TGTGCCAGCTCACCCCTCAGGGATCCAGAGACCCAGTACTTC
CASSPLRDPETQYF
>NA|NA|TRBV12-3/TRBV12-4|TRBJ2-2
TGTGCCAGCAGTTGGGAAAGATTTGCCGGGGAGCTGTTTTTT
CASSWERFAGELFF
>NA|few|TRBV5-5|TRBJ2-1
TGTGCCAGCAGCTTTTCACGGGATCAGGGTGGGTTCTTC
CASSFSRDQGGFF
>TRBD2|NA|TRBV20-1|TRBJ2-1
TGCAGTGCTCGGCCCGGGCTAGCGGACAATGAGCAGTTCTTC
CSARPGLADNEQFF
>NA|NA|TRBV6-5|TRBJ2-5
TGTGCCAGCAGTTACGGCCCGGGACTTCAAGAGACCCAGTACTTC
CASSYGPGLQETQYF
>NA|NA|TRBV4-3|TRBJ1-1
TGCGCCAGCAGCCGGGGGTTCCTCATGAACACTGAAGCTTTCTTT
CASSRGFLMNTEAFF
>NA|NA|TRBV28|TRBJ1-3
TGTGCCAGCAGTTCGGGGGGCTTTGGAACCGGAAACACCATATATTTT
CASSSGGFGTGNTIYF
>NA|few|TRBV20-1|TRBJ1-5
TGCAGTGCTAGTATAGGACTAGAACAGCCCCAGCATTTT
CSASIGLEQPQHF
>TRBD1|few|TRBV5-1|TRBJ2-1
TGCGCCAGCAGCTCGGACAGGGGGGCTGAGCAGTTCTTC
CASSSDRGAEQFF